The clone carrying this TCR beta chain was observed a few times. This sample was taken from a study of cytomegalovirus exposure and HLA in healthy donors. PCR amplification relied on 60 Vbeta primers (plus 13 Jbeta primers). Only in-frame clones appear in the TCRdb table, and some are missing; sequencing was by immunoSEQ multiplex PCR. The table has around 97,000 clones, less than 9.5% seen once. The receptor's source is a man aged 45-65 years in good health and CMV-seropositive. The sequencing input was PBMCs.

CDR3 sequence: CASGLAVSSYNEQFF. The CDR3 nucleotides read TGTGCCAGTGGGCTAGCGGTGAGCTCCTACAATGAGCAGTTCTTC. The chain recombines TRBV19 with TRBJ2-1; 7 bases fit TRBD2. From germline, CDR1 is LNHDA and CDR2 SQIVND (reference sequence). V was pared by 8 bases and J by 0 bases, with 7 bases of the junction left unmatched. There are 15 residues in the CDR3. Full variable domain (rest looked up from reference TRBV19 and TRBJ2-1): DGGITQSPKYLFRKEGQNVTLSCEQNLNHDAMYWYRQDPGQGLRLIYYSQIVNDFQKGDIAEGYSVSREKKESFPLTVTSAQKNPTAFYLCASGLAVSSYNEQFFGPGTRLTVL.